Included here is one T cell receptor beta chain sequence, with context. This clonotype has just a few counts. Its antigen is not yet known. A much larger clone sits a single nucleotide away, making a read error possible. The data stem from a study of regulatory T cells in long-lasting Graves disease (dated by TCRdb to the early 2020s). Context from the whole study: Antithyroid drugs had been taken for less than 3 months by newly diagnosed Graves' disease patients. Patients with persistent Graves' disease were compared with patients with newly diagnosed Graves' disease using TCR sequencing and RNA sequencing of peripheral blood. TCR sequencing covered 13 persistent and around 20 newly diagnosed Graves' disease patients, approximately 33 samples in total. The study was conducted in China and was registered as a clinical trial.

The library came from multiplex PCR. TCRdb names Illumina HiSeq 4000 as the instrument used. TCR beta libraries were built with iRepertoire HTBI primers and Arm-PCR amplification of CDR3 regions. Before sequencing, the PCR products went through gel purification. In the paper's pipeline: Gene usage analysis of CDR3 amino acid clonotypes used the 50 to 70 TRBV and fewer than 15 TRBJ segments found across samples. Filtered high-quality paired reads were merged into contigs using COPE and FqMerger. BLAST was used to align contigs to IMGT TRBV, TRBD and TRBJ reference genes, with CDR3 defined following IMGT. Any clonotype with a frequency above 0.1% was classified as a highly expanded clone. Shannon entropy was used to measure repertoire diversity, and the Gini coefficient was used to measure V-J evenness. Clonotypes shared by more than one individual were considered public. TCRdb redid the processing of the public reads, applying fastp at Q25 and MiXCR, and retained in-frame beta chains. All rows with the same CDR3 protein become a single entry with the most common DNA and genes. For this entry, the V and J calls and clone size follow TCRdb and not the study's own pipeline. The sample records roughly 500,000 distinct CDR3 sequences, about 12% of which are singletons. More than 8% of the sample goes to the ten largest clones.

The CDR3 has 17 amino acids, counting the end cysteine and phenylalanine. Of the read, only the CDR3 DNA is kept; its 51 bases are in frame from base 1. For this chain, trimming is 8 bases at the V end and 10 bases at the J end, and the number of junction bases without a gene match is 21. CDR1 and CDR2, looked up from the germline V gene (reference sequence), are MNHEY and SMNVEV. The label giving this sample's time point can be read as: newly diagnosed GD, antithyroid drugs for less than 3 months. For both TCR sequencing and RNA sequencing, RNA was extracted from PBMCs in TRIzol. The diagnosis of Graves' disease followed American Thyroid Association guidelines. Patients for the study were recruited at an endocrinology department in Xi'an, China. Each patient gave approximately 8.8 milliliters of peripheral blood, collected in an EDTA anticoagulant tube. PBMCs were isolated by Ficoll Paque Plus density gradient separation without further T cell sorting. An Agilent 2100 Bioanalyzer and agarose gel were used to check RNA quality, while a NanoDrop 2000 measured RNA concentration.

What the authors observed across the whole study: As a limitation, the authors acknowledged that the small sample size may reduce accuracy. Only peripheral blood was studied, because thyroid tissue, the primary lesion, was inaccessible. Compared with newly diagnosed patients, patients with persistent Graves' disease had lower TCR Shannon entropy and fewer highly expanded clones, which suggests clonal expansion. Sequencing and analysis were limited to the TCR beta chain. Preferential use of TRBV28, TRBJ1-2 and TRBJ2-5 was observed in persistent disease, whereas TRBV20-1 and TRBJ2-1 were favored in newly diagnosed disease. Patients with persistent disease shared more public clonotypes (around 3,000) than newly diagnosed patients did (966).

This sample also appeared in a second study, on T cells in Graves' hyperthyroidism and ophthalmopathy. According to the second study: A patient counted as having stable Graves' hyperthyroidism if no progression to ophthalmopathy occurred over 18 months of follow-up. Hyperthyroidism patients were aged 18 to 65 years and newly diagnosed, with disease duration of less than 2 months. Any patient with an uncontrolled infection, another autoimmune disease, pregnancy or lactation was excluded. Diagnoses were based on clinical symptoms, serum thyroxine and TRAb, thyroid ultrasound and orbital computed tomography. A first-round RT-PCR of the TCR CDR3 used the HTBI primer set with the Qiagen OneStep RT-PCR kit. Blood samples also contained most of the expanded thyroid clonotypes (frequency above 0.001), which suggests that blood repertoires may reflect thyroid immune responses. In cross-validation, a model built on a 13 V-J signature told ophthalmopathy apart from stable hyperthyroidism with less than 90% sensitivity and roughly 81% specificity, and in testing the same model reached 80%/75%. In validation, the model predicted progression to ophthalmopathy with approximately 70% sensitivity and approximately 74% specificity, a median of roughly seven months before onset. To identify distinguishing TCR V-J signatures, a discovery cohort of roughly 100 patients was used, comprising some 45 with Graves' ophthalmopathy and about 59 with stable Graves' hyperthyroidism. An independent validation cohort of 18 to 20 hyperthyroidism patients and 15 or so patients who later progressed to ophthalmopathy tested prospective prediction of ophthalmopathy. The 100 discovery patients were divided at random into training and test sets in a 7:3 ratio. Thyroid tissue and blood T-cell repertoires from several Graves' hyperthyroidism patients were also compared in the study. Following sampling, methimazole starting at 30 mg daily was given to hyperthyroidism patients, and high-dose intravenous methylprednisolone was given to ophthalmopathy patients. Libraries were constructed in a second round of multiplex PCR, after which size selection and purification were carried out. Paired-end sequencing of the libraries was performed with 100 bp reads on an Illumina HiSeq2000. SOAPnuke was used to process the raw data, with reads discarded if the reads contained adapters or uncalled bases, had a mean Phred below 15, or lacked an exact constant-primer or identifier match. High-quality paired reads were merged with COPE v1.2.5, and unique nucleotide sequences were defined as clonotypes. Clonotypes were aligned to IMGT TRBV, TRBD and TRBJ reference segments using MiTCR v1.1. Analysis was restricted to V-J combinations with a frequency above 0.0001, which covered roughly 99% of repertoires. The TCS score was defined as the ratio of F50 (clonal expansion) to E x V (chaos), calculated using BLOSUM62-based TCRdist between CDR3 peptides within each V-J. Welch's t-statistics and random forest reduced several hundred V-J features to 10 to 15, which were used in a naive Bayes classifier (R e1071). No statistical method was used to fix the sample size in advance, and group allocation was not hidden from the investigators. According to the paper, TCR Vbeta CDR3 sequencing was carried out on some 130 peripheral blood samples, which came from over 40 ophthalmopathy, around 75 hyperthyroidism and some 17 progressor patients.

The sample in question was peripheral blood mononuclear cells (PBMCs), obtained at new diagnosis, from a patient treated with antithyroid drugs. In this chain, TRBV27 is recombined with TRBJ2-1, with 9 central nucleotides matching TRBD2. This receptor was obtained from a woman aged 25 to 39 with Graves disease. Donor details come from another sample of the same person, matched by shared clones. The CDR3 is CASGSDPSVAGVDEQFF. The DNA reads TGTGCCAGCGGTTCTGACCCCTCGGTAGCGGGAGTGGACGAGCAGTTCTTC.